The clone carrying this T cell receptor beta chain appeared many times. Its specificity is unknown. One junction end does not reproduce the germline sequence, and a read error may be involved. These data are taken from a study of spatial heterogeneity in lung cancer. This CDR3 region has 12 residues. Time point: sample taken at primary tumor resection. TCRdb independently ran MiXCR on the 5' RACE reads; one entry per CDR3 protein. The table has roughly 18,000 distinct CDR3 sequences, around 6.5% seen once; the top ten hold roughly 19%. The study, taken as a whole, reports: Counts that tracked tumor mutation counts were those of expanded intratumoral alpha and beta TCRs.

This chain joins TRBV12-3 or TRBV12-4 and TRBJ1-2, with D unresolved. The specimen comprised lung tumor tissue, sampled at surgery. The clonotype comes from a female donor with early-stage non-small cell lung cancer. The DNA of the CDR3 is TGTGCCAGCAGTTTCGGTTCGCAGCGACTCTCCTTC. It translates to CASSFGSQRLSF.